This TCR beta chain was retrieved from a study of cytomegalovirus exposure and HLA in healthy donors. The CDR3 runs 15 residues. Germline trimming cut 1 base from V and 7 bases from J; bases unmatched to any gene: 1. Germline lookup yields CDR1 SGHTA and CDR2 FQGNSA. Comments on this clone: At the DNA level, this CDR3 is encoded by other sequences in the same sample as well.

Primers included in the PCR were 60 Vbeta and 13 Jbeta primers. The table came from immunoSEQ multiplex PCR; TCRdb's copy has only in-frame clones and leaves some out. This sample has some 150,000 clones, with approximately 81% found just once. The chain is built from TRBV7-2 and TRBJ2-1, with 13 bases aligning to TRBD2. The source of this sequence is a woman aged 18-30 years in good health and CMV-seronegative. The sample was PBMCs. The CDR3 protein is CASSLGLAGGNEQFF. In DNA form, the CDR3 reads TGTGCCAGCAGCTTAGGACTAGCGGGGGGTAATGAGCAGTTCTTC.